The next 32 T cell receptor beta chains were all read from a single sample in a study of T-cell reconstitution after alpha-beta-depleted transplantation in children. Preparation of the TCRbeta library was carried out with unique molecular identifiers. TCRdb reprocessed the PCR reads with MiXCR, giving one entry per CDR3 protein. This table holds hundreds of thousands of distinct CDR3 sequences, 10% to 15% found once. Sequencing used PBMCs, mostly from graft donor cells, obtained 360 days after TCRalphabeta/CD19-depleted stem cell transplant. The source of these receptors is a male patient younger than 18 who had a stem cell transplant for acute myeloid leukemia, so the T cells may come from the graft donor.

The chain uses TRBV28 and TRBJ2-7; TRBD1 might be the D (7 bases). The V gene lost 2 bases and the J gene lost 4 bases, with 18 bases spanning the gap. The CDR3 covers 16 residues. CDR1 is MDHEN and CDR2 is SYDVKM in the germline V gene. The CDR3 sequence is CASSLDREVPSYEQYF. Written as DNA, the CDR3 is TGTGCCAGCAGTTTAGACAGGGAGGTCCCGTCTTACGAGCAGTACTTC.

This clonotype was recorded many times. The V and J genes are TRBV7-2 and TRBJ1-3; TRBD1 matches 7 bases. The germline CDR1 and CDR2 sequences are SGHTA and FQGNSA. V lost 5 bases to trimming and J lost 2 bases; unmatched junction nucleotides: 9. The CDR3 is 16 amino acids. The CDR3 reads CASSLGQAAAGNTIYF. The CDR3 nucleotides are TGTGCCAGCAGCCTAGGACAGGCGGCTGCTGGAAACACCATATATTTT.

The chain combines TRBV6-5 with TRBJ2-2; 7 bases fit TRBD2. The trim removed 1 base at V and 3 bases at J, leaving 2 bases unmatched. The CDR3 spans 15 residues. Germline CDR1 is MNHEY and CDR2 is SVGAGI. Written as DNA, the CDR3 is TGTGCCAGCAGTTACTTGGGACTATACACCGGGGAGCTGTTTTTT. As protein: CASSYLGLYTGELFF.

The sample holds a few counts of this clonotype. At one end the junction does not follow the germline gene, possibly because of a read error. The chain has TRBV14 and TRBJ2-7; TRBD2 matches at 8 bases. Germline CDR1 is SGHDN and CDR2 is FVKESK. The CDR3 covers 14 residues. DNA of the CDR3: TGTGCCAGCAGGCACAAACTCGGGGGGGCGAAGCAGGGTTTC. Translated, it gives CASRHKLGGAKQGF. The complete variable domain, with remaining parts taken from reference TRBV14 and TRBJ2-7, reads EAGVTQFPSHSVIEKGQTVTLRCDPISGHDNLYWYRRVMGKEIKFLLHFVKESKQDESGMPNNRFLAERTGGTYSTLKVQPAELEDSGVYFCASRHKLGGAKQGFGPGTRLTVT.

This clonotype showed up just a few times. The V and J genes are TRBV20-1 and TRBJ2-5; D call uncertain. The CDR3 length is 11 residues. Trimming removed 4 bases from V and 9 bases from J, with 12 bases in between. CDR1 and CDR2 from the germline V gene are DFQATT and SNEGSKA (reference sequence). The CDR3 nucleotides read TGCAGTGCTACTTATGACGGTCCCCAGTACTTC. Protein sequence: CSATYDGPQYF.

This clonotype showed up just a few times. The chain has TRBV7-2 and TRBJ2-2; D uncertain. Germline values: CDR1 SGHTA, CDR2 FQGNSA. CDR3 size: 12 residues. Deletions cut 10 bases from V and 6 bases from J, with 12 bases between. The CDR3 nucleotides read TGTGCCACCAGAACATGGCCCGGGGAGCTGTTTTTT. This sequence encodes CATRTWPGELFF.

This clonotype came up a few times. The rearrangement joins TRBV27 to TRBJ2-1, with 13 bases fitting TRBD2. Germline V gene sequence: CDR1 MNHEY, CDR2 SMNVEV (reference sequence). The V and J ends lost 6 bases and 4 bases, in that order; junction bases with no gene match: 6. The CDR3 runs 16 residues. CDR3 sequence reads: CASRPPLAGGYNEQFF. The CDR3 nucleotides are TGTGCCAGCAGACCACCACTAGCGGGAGGGTACAATGAGCAGTTCTTC.

The chain employs TRBV7-4 and TRBJ2-1, with 14 bases aligning to TRBD2. The CDR3 extends over 24 amino acids. After removal of 1 base from V and 2 bases from J, the junction contained 22 bases not matched to a gene. CDR1 is SGHVT and CDR2 is SQSDAQ in the germline V gene. CDR3: CASSLGLLRPRLAGGPRPYNEQFF. The CDR3 DNA reads TGTGCCAGCAGCTTAGGGCTCTTACGCCCTCGACTAGCGGGAGGGCCAAGGCCCTACAATGAGCAGTTCTTC.

CDR3 nucleotides: TGCGCCAGCACTATGACTAGCGGTTCTCGGGGGGATACGCAGTATTTT. Translating gives CASTMTSGSRGDTQYF. This chain uses TRBV5-1 with TRBJ2-3; 9 positions agree with TRBD2. Germline V gene data show CDR1 as SGHRS and CDR2 as YFSETQ. The CDR3 spans 16 residues. V was clipped by 6 bases and J by 6 bases; unmatched bases: 14.

The rearrangement uses TRBV14 and TRBJ2-7; TRBD1 is a possible D gene (5 bases). V gave up 3 bases and J gave up 1 base, with 13 bases separating them. CDR3 length: 15 amino acids. Looked up from germline, CDR1 is SGHDN and CDR2 is FVKESK. The CDR3 nucleotides are TGTGCCAGCAGCCAGACATGGGGCCGTTCCTACGAGCAGTACTTC. As protein: CASSQTWGRSYEQYF.

This clonotype has just a few counts. CDR3 amino acids: CASSLNQQTQHF. CDR3 bases: TGTGCCAGCAGCTTAAACCAACAGACCCAGCATTTT. The rearrangement joins TRBV7-9 to TRBJ1-5; D gene unclear. This CDR3 spans 12 amino acids. V was shortened by 2 bases and J by 11 bases, with 10 bases between the two germline ends. CDR1 is SEHNR, CDR2 FQNEAQ, per germline (reference sequence).

The CDR3 DNA reads as TGCGCCAGCAGCTCGGGACTATCGGGCACTAATGAAAAACTGTTTTTT. Protein sequence: CASSSGLSGTNEKLFF. The genes are TRBV4-3 and TRBJ1-4; perhaps TRBD1 as D (5 bases). Germline V gives CDR1 LGHNA, CDR2 YSLEER. The V and J ends lost 5 bases and 2 bases respectively, with 15 bases between them. The CDR3 is 16 amino acids.

V gene TRBV7-6 combines with J gene TRBJ2-5; 8 bases line up with TRBD2. The CDR3 has 17 residues. CDR1 and CDR2 (germline): SGHVS, FNYEAQ. J lost 1 base, V lost 2 bases, and 9 bases had no gene match. The DNA for the CDR3 is TGTGCCAGCAGCTTACGAGTAGCGGGGACGGTCCAAGAGACCCAGTACTTC. This codes for CASSLRVAGTVQETQYF.

This clonotype was counted a few times. The rearrangement joins TRBV9 to TRBJ2-7, with unresolved D. The CDR3 spans 13 residues. Germline V gene data show CDR1 as SGDLS and CDR2 as YYNGEE. Trimming removed 5 bases from V and 0 bases from J, with 9 bases in between. Here the CDR3 DNA reads TGTGCCAGCAGTCGAATTAGCTCCTACGAGCAGTACTTC. This translates into CASSRISSYEQYF.

The genes are TRBV28 and TRBJ2-4, with 7 positions matching TRBD2. The V gene end was trimmed by 3 bases and the J gene end by 1 base; junction bases not matched to a gene: 12. CDR3 length equals 18 residues. Germline-derived CDR1 and CDR2 are MDHEN and SYDVKM. This CDR3 reads CASSFRISSGPAKNIQYF. The CDR3 DNA is TGTGCCAGCAGTTTCCGAATCTCTAGCGGTCCGGCCAAAAACATTCAGTACTTC. Using reference TRBV28 and TRBJ2-4 for the parts outside the CDR3, the full variable domain is DVKVTQSSRYLVKRTGEKVFLECVQDMDHENMFWYRQDPGLGLRLIYFSYDVKMKEKGDIPEGYSVSREKKERFSLILESASTNQTSMYLCASSFRISSGPAKNIQYFGAGTRLSVL.

This clonotype was seen more than once but under ten times. A read error may account for a junction end that differs from germline. J is TRBJ2-6 and V is TRBV5-1, with no clear D. The CDR3 runs to 19 residues. Germline V gene data show CDR1 as SGHRS and CDR2 as YFSETQ. As DNA, the CDR3 is TGCGCCAACAGCTTGGTATTCAAAGTAGGATACTCTGGGGCCAACGTCCTGACTTTC. Its protein is CANSLVFKVGYSGANVLTF. The variable domain in full, with the rest retrieved from reference TRBV5-1 and TRBJ2-6, is KAGVTQTPRYLIKTRGQQVTLSCSPISGHRSVSWYQQTPGQGLQFLFEYFSETQRNKGNFPGRFSGRQFSNSRSEMNVSTLELGDSALYLCANSLVFKVGYSGANVLTFGAGSRLTVL.

For this clonotype: The junction departs from the called germline gene at one end, perhaps through a read error. The chain recombines TRBV14 with TRBJ1-2; D gene uncertain. This CDR3 contains 16 residues. Germline values: CDR1 SGHDN, CDR2 FVKESK. CDR3: CASSPSSGIGGYGHTF. In DNA form, the CDR3 reads TGTGCCAGCAGCCCGTCAAGTGGTATCGGAGGGTATGGCCACACCTTC.

This chain joins TRBV28 and TRBJ2-1; TRBD1 is a possible D gene (5 bases). Per germline, CDR1 MDHEN and CDR2 SYDVKM. This CDR3 comprises 13 residues. The V and J ends lost 4 bases and 12 bases respectively, with 16 bases between them. The chain's CDR3 is CASSWALRQGQFF. The CDR3 DNA follows: TGTGCCAGCAGTTGGGCCCTTAGGCAGGGGCAGTTCTTC.

This clonotype has just a few counts. The chain links TRBV20-1 to TRBJ1-6, with D maybe TRBD1 (5 bases). The CDR3 spans 17 residues. The germline V gene has CDR1 DFQATT and CDR2 SNEGSKA (reference sequence). V lost 3 bases, J lost 5 bases, and 20 bases lay in between. Here the CDR3 reads CSARGDSRRGHNSPLHF. In DNA form, the CDR3 reads TGCAGTGCTAGGGGGGACTCCCGAAGAGGGCATAATTCACCCCTCCACTTT.

The chain employs TRBV12-3 or TRBV12-4 and TRBJ2-2, with D possibly TRBD1 on 6 matching bases. The CDR3 contains 16 residues. The V end was cut by 7 bases, the J end by 5 bases, with 20 bases between. The CDR3 sequence: CASKVVHTRGTGELFF. The DNA for the CDR3 is TGTGCCAGCAAGGTGGTGCACACAAGGGGGACCGGGGAGCTGTTTTTT.

This clonotype showed up just a few times. The chain carries TRBV12-3 or TRBV12-4 and TRBJ2-1; D is ambiguous. This CDR3 region has 12 residues. V gave up 6 bases and J gave up 3 bases, with 6 bases separating them. CDR3 sequence (DNA): TGTGCCAGCAGGTACGACTACAATGAGCAGTTCTTC. Translating gives CASRYDYNEQFF.

This clonotype was counted many times. The chain employs TRBV7-2 and TRBJ2-3, with 9 bases that match TRBD2. Germline V gene data show CDR1 as SGHTA and CDR2 as FQGNSA. Trimming took 5 bases from V and 5 from J; bases not matched to a gene: 14. The CDR3 length is 17 residues. CDR3 DNA sequence: TGTGCCAGCAGCCCGCGGCTAGCGGGATTATTGGGAGATACGCAGTATTTT. Translated: CASSPRLAGLLGDTQYF.

This clonotype was recorded at least ten times. The genes are TRBV12-3 or TRBV12-4 and TRBJ2-7; D is unclear. V dropped 3 bases and J dropped 4 bases, with 7 bases sitting between them. This CDR3 has 12 residues. CDR3 nucleotide sequence: TGTGCCAGCAGTTTGTGGTATTACGAGCAGTACTTC. Encoded protein: CASSLWYYEQYF.

The chain recombines TRBV3-1 with TRBJ2-4; possible D gene TRBD1, 6 bases. Deletions cut 0 bases from V and 0 bases from J, with 9 bases between. There are 16 residues in the CDR3. CDR1 LGHDT and CDR2 YNNKEL come from the germline V gene (reference sequence). In nucleotides, the CDR3 is TGTGCCAGCAGCCAAGATAGGGGGACAGCCAAAAACATTCAGTACTTC. Translating it yields CASSQDRGTAKNIQYF.

Ten or more counts support this clonotype. The V call is TRBV12-3 or TRBV12-4, the J call TRBJ2-7; perhaps TRBD2 as D (5 bases). This CDR3 has 17 residues. V dropped 4 bases and J dropped 3 bases, with 22 bases sitting between them. CDR3: CASSSRTRENNNYEQYF. The CDR3 DNA reads TGTGCCAGCAGTTCACGGACTCGAGAAAACAACAACTACGAGCAGTACTTC.

This clonotype was seen a few times. The chain employs TRBV28 and TRBJ2-3; a weak D match, TRBD1 (6 bases). Germline CDR1 MDHEN, CDR2 SYDVKM. The CDR3 consists of 16 residues. The ends were cut back, 3 bases at V and 3 bases at J, with 16 bases in the middle. DNA of the CDR3: TGTGCCAGCAGTTTGGTCGGGACAATTCATACAGATACGCAGTATTTT. Residues: CASSLVGTIHTDTQYF.

The V call is TRBV9, the J call TRBJ2-7; possibly TRBD2 for D (8 bases). Trimming removed 1 base from V and 6 bases from J, with 17 bases in between. The CDR3 is made up of 15 amino acids. The germline V gene encodes CDR1 SGDLS and CDR2 YYNGEE. Here the CDR3 reads CASSVHPGGGSEQYF. CDR3 nucleotides: TGTGCCAGCAGCGTACACCCGGGAGGGGGCTCCGAGCAGTACTTC.

This clonotype appeared a few times. The DNA for the CDR3 is TGTGCCTGGAGCGGCGACAGGAACCACTATGGCTACACCTTC. It codes for CAWSGDRNHYGYTF. The chain recombines TRBV30 with TRBJ1-2; D possibly corresponds to TRBD1 (6 bases). The CDR3 spans 14 residues. Trimming shortened V by 3 bases and J by 3 bases, and 14 bases separated the two germline ends. Germline loops: CDR1 GTSNPN, CDR2 SVGIG (reference sequence). Variable domain in full (rest from reference TRBV30 and TRBJ1-2): SQTIHQWPATLVQPVGSPLSLECTVEGTSNPNLYWYRQAAGRGLQLLFYSVGIGQISSEVPQNLSASRPQDRQFILSSKKLLLSDSGFYLCAWSGDRNHYGYTFGSGTRLTVV.

CDR3: CAISERAASYNEQFF. The CDR3, as DNA: TGTGCCATCAGTGAACGAGCGGCCTCCTACAATGAGCAGTTCTTC. The genes are TRBV10-3 and TRBJ2-1, with D possibly matching TRBD2 (5 bases). Germline V gene data show CDR1 as ENHRY and CDR2 as SYGVKD. The V and J ends lost 3 bases and 0 bases respectively, with 9 bases between them. This CDR3 has 15 residues.

This rearrangement joins TRBV3-1 to TRBJ2-2; D assignment may be TRBD1 or TRBD2 (5 bases each). The V gene lost 4 bases and the J gene lost 2 bases, with 14 bases spanning the gap. The CDR3 length is 16 residues. In germline, CDR1 is LGHDT, CDR2 YNNKEL (reference sequence). CDR3 sequence reads: CASSRTGTHNTGELFF. The CDR3 nucleotides read TGTGCCAGCAGCCGGACCGGGACCCACAACACCGGGGAGCTGTTTTTT.

The V gene is TRBV28, the J gene TRBJ2-7, with unresolved D. Germline V gives CDR1 MDHEN, CDR2 SYDVKM. Trimming stripped 7 bases from V and 2 bases from J, with 18 bases between. This CDR3 has 15 amino acids. For the CDR3, the DNA is TGTGCCAGCAATCTTAGAACCGCCGTAGCCTACGAGCAGTACTTC. This gives the protein CASNLRTAVAYEQYF.

This clonotype was seen a handful of times. The chain links TRBV4-2 to TRBJ2-7, with D tentatively TRBD1 or TRBD2 (5 bases each). Germline V CDR1 and CDR2: LGHNA, YNFKEQ. The CDR3 runs to 14 residues. V was shortened by 4 bases and J by 6 bases, with 16 bases between the two germline ends. The CDR3 coding sequence is TGTGCCAGCAGCCGTACCCGGGGCTGGAGCGAGCAGTACTTC. Its translation: CASSRTRGWSEQYF.